This TCR beta chain is from a study of Graves' ophthalmopathy and Graves' hyperthyroidism. The study amplified TCR beta CDR3 regions using RNA transcripts. First-round RT-PCR used HTBI primers; second-round multiplex PCR followed. TCRdb itself ran the multiplex PCR reads through MiXCR, one entry per CDR3 protein. The table records about 550,000 distinct CDR3 sequences, about two fifths of them present only once. Worth noting for this clonotype: Its target is unknown.

Regarding the study as a whole: The model forecast ophthalmopathy progression, reaching 60% to 71% sensitivity and around 72% specificity.

V was cut by 3 bases and J by 3 bases, with 16 bases left in between. CDR3 length equals 16 residues. CDR1 and CDR2 (germline): SEHNR, FQNEAQ (reference sequence). Symptoms, serum thyroxine and TRAb, thyroid ultrasound, and orbital computed tomography formed the diagnostic basis. The chain recombines TRBV7-9 with TRBJ2-3, with D possibly matching TRBD2 (5 bases). The sequence was obtained from an adult man with Graves' hyperthyroidism. The sequenced sample was peripheral blood or thyroid tissue (not recorded which). The CDR3 reads CASSLAYDGETDTQYF. The CDR3 DNA reads TGTGCCAGCAGCTTGGCGTACGACGGGGAGACAGATACGCAGTATTTT.